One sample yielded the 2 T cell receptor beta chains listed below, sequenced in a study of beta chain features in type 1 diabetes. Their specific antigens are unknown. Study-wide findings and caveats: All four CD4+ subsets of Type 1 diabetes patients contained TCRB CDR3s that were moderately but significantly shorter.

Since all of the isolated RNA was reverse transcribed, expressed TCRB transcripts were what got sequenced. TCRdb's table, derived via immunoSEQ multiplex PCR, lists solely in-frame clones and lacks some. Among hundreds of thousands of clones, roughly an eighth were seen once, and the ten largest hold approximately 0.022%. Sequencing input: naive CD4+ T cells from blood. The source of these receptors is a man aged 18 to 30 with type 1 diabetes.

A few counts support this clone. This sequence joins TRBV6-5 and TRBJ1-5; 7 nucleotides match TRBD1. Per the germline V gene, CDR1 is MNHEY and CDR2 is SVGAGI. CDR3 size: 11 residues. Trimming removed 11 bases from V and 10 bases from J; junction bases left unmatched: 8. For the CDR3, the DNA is TGTGCCGGGGGACAGCTTTATCCCCAGCATTTT. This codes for CAGGQLYPQHF.

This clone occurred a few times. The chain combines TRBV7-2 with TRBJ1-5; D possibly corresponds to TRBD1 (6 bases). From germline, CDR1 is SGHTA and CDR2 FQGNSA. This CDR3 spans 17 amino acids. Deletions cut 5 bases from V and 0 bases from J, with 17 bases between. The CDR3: CASSASQGRYSNQPQHF. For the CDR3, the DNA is TGTGCCAGCAGCGCAAGCCAGGGGCGATATAGCAATCAGCCCCAGCATTTT.